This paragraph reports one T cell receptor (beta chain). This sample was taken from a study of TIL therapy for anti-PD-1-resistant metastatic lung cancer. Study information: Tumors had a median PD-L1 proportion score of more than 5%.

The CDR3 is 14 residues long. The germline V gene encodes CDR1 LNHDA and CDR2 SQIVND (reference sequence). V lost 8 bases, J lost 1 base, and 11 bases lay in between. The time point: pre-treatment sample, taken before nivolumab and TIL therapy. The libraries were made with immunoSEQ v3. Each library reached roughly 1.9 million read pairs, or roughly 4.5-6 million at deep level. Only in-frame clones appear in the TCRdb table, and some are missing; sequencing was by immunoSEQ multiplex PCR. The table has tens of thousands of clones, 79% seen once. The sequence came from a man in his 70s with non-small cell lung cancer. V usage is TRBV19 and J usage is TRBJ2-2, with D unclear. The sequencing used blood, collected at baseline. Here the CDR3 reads CASPGPGNTGELFF. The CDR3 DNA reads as TGTGCCAGTCCCGGTCCGGGGAACACCGGGGAGCTGTTTTTT.